One TCR beta chain is described in this entry. The sample comes from a study of immune characterization of retroperitoneal liposarcoma. In TCRdb, the PCR reads were re-called with MiXCR into one record per CDR3 protein. Of 6,500 to 8,000 distinct CDR3 sequences in the sample, roughly 30% were seen once. CDR1 and CDR2 (germline): MDHEN, SYDVKM. The ends were cut back, 6 bases at V and 4 bases at J, with 27 bases in the middle. This CDR3 contains 18 residues. This chain links TRBV28 with TRBJ1-2; possibly TRBD1 for D (6 bases). Material: blood. This receptor was taken from a male donor with retroperitoneal liposarcoma. The CDR3 here is CASSPQAGGTTSGYGYTF. The CDR3 DNA reads as TGTGCCAGCAGCCCCCAAGCAGGCGGGACAACCTCTGGCTATGGCTACACCTTC.